These 10 T cell receptor beta chains came from one sample sequenced in a study of naive and memory T cell subsets. An oligonucleotide containing a UMI was ligated to the 3' end of TCR cDNA. The SP2 primer and nested alpha and beta constant region primers amplified ligated cDNA in four rounds. A single record per CDR3 protein comes from TCRdb applying MiXCR to the 5' RACE reads. The repertoire holds 48,000 or so distinct CDR3 sequences, with around 5% as singletons. The receptors shown here come from a female donor in good health.

This clonotype has a count of ten or more. This sequence joins TRBV3-1 and TRBJ2-3, with 13 bases matching TRBD2. This CDR3 region has 17 residues. Germline CDR1 reads LGHDT; CDR2 reads YNNKEL (reference sequence). The trim removed 0 bases at V and 6 bases at J, leaving 6 bases unmatched. The CDR3 protein is CASSQESGLAGTDTQYF. DNA for the CDR3: TGTGCCAGCAGCCAAGAATCGGGACTAGCGGGAACTGATACGCAGTATTTT.

As regards this clonotype: One junction end does not reproduce the germline sequence, and a read error may be involved. J is TRBJ1-2 and V is TRBV28, with 8 bases identical to TRBD1. This CDR3 is built from 15 residues. CDR1 and CDR2 from the germline V gene are MDHEN and SYDVKM. The CDR3 nucleotides read TGTGCCAGCAGTCCCTGGACAGGGCATAACTATGGCGACACCTTC. It translates to CASSPWTGHNYGDTF.

This clonotype has ten or more counts. This chain links TRBV28 with TRBJ2-7, with a possible D match to TRBD1 (7 bases). The CDR3 covers 14 residues. Trimming left V 5 bases short and J 7 bases short, with 18 bases between. Germline V gives CDR1 MDHEN, CDR2 SYDVKM. The CDR3 loop is CASSPPEGAGEQYF. The CDR3 DNA is TGTGCCAGCAGTCCCCCGGAGGGGGCGGGGGAGCAGTACTTC.

The table lists this clonotype with many counts. Because the CDR3's place on the DNA is in doubt, the DNA is left out and the CDR3 is given as listed by TCRdb. The CDR3 sequence: CASILGAAGINYGYTF. The V gene is TRBV28, the J gene TRBJ1-2; the table's D call of TRBD1 was not tested on the DNA. CDR1 is MDHEN and CDR2 is SYDVKM in the germline V gene. Inclusive of both ends, the CDR3 amounts to 16 amino acids.

This clonotype was observed at least ten times. This chain uses TRBV28 with TRBJ2-7, with D perhaps TRBD1 (5 bases). The CDR3 has 15 amino acids. Trimming took off 6 bases at V and 5 bases at J, with 20 bases between the two ends. Germline assignment: CDR1 MDHEN and CDR2 SYDVKM. The CDR3 region is CASSPTGRAFDEQYF. The CDR3, as DNA: TGTGCCAGCAGCCCCACCGGCAGGGCATTCGACGAGCAGTACTTC.

Of note for this clonotype: The CDR3 ends on some other residue instead of the conserved phenylalanine or tryptophan, so this is likely a read error. This chain uses TRBV14 with TRBJ2-1; 10 bases line up with TRBD2. The V and J ends lost 0 bases and 4 bases, in that order; junction bases with no gene match: 12. Germline CDR1 and CDR2: SGHDN and FVKESK. CDR3 length equals 19 residues. This CDR3 is CASSQDTRTSGKPYNEQFS. DNA for the CDR3: TGTGCCAGCAGCCAAGATACGAGGACTAGCGGAAAACCTTACAATGAGCAGTTCTCC.

The rearrangement joins TRBV5-1 to TRBJ2-7, with a weak D call TRBD2 (7 bases). CDR1 and CDR2 (germline): SGHRS, YFSETQ. CDR3 length: 15 amino acids. V was cut by 4 bases and J by 7 bases, with 21 bases left in between. CDR3 in DNA: TGCGCCAGCAGCCAGCGAAGAGGAGGGGGGGGGGAGCAGTACTTC. Protein: CASSQRRGGGGEQYF. The whole variable domain, remainder taken from reference TRBV5-1 and TRBJ2-7, is KAGVTQTPRYLIKTRGQQVTLSCSPISGHRSVSWYQQTPGQGLQFLFEYFSETQRNKGNFPGRFSGRQFSNSRSEMNVSTLELGDSALYLCASSQRRGGGGEQYFGPGTRLTVT.

Ten or more counts support this clonotype. The chain carries TRBV29-1 and TRBJ1-2, with unresolved D. Trimming took off 0 bases at V and 5 bases at J, with 19 bases between the two ends. This CDR3 region has 16 residues. Per the germline V gene, CDR1 is SQVTM and CDR2 is ANQGSEA. CDR3 loop: CSVEDRAARLIYGYTF. CDR3 nucleotides: TGCAGCGTTGAAGATCGGGCTGCCAGACTCATATATGGCTACACCTTC.

Ten or more counts support this clonotype. CDR3 sequence: CSPLGSYEQYF. CDR3 coding DNA: TGCAGTCCCTTGGGCAGCTACGAGCAGTACTTC. The genes are TRBV20-1 and TRBJ2-7; D is ambiguous. Trimming took off 8 bases at V and 3 bases at J, with 11 bases between the two ends. The CDR3 has 11 amino acids. Germline V gene lookup returns CDR1 DFQATT and CDR2 SNEGSKA (reference sequence).

The rearrangement uses TRBV5-1 and TRBJ2-1; weak D call: TRBD2 (6 bases). Germline CDR1 is SGHRS and CDR2 is YFSETQ. The CDR3 extends over 12 amino acids. The V end was cut by 9 bases, the J end by 10 bases, with 17 bases between. For the CDR3, the DNA is TGCGCCACCGCGGGGACTGGGGGGGAGCAGTTCTTC. This sequence encodes CATAGTGGEQFF.